This TCR beta chain was captured in a study of blood T cell repertoires in COVID-19 (dated by TCRdb to the early 2020s). Broadly, across the study: Samples from collaborators originated in the United States, Italy and Spain and spanned both the acute and convalescent phases of COVID-19. A freely available public database, intended as a resource for researchers studying the immune response to SARS-CoV-2, is where the repertoires were released. The material from the prospective study consisted of cDNA or gDNA derived from T cells, B-cell-depleted T cells, or PBMCs. HLA class I and class II types, where available, came from metadata supplied by the sample provider rather than from assay-based typing. The dataset comprised deeply sampled blood TCRbeta repertoires from subjects exposed to, actively infected with, or recovered from COVID-19. Sample metadata almost always included a de-identified subject ID, COVID-19 status, age in years and sex. Samples were obtained from the ongoing ImmuneRACE study (first 160 participants) and from some 1,200 subjects provided by 6 global collaborators. The investigation overall reported the following: The quantity of clinical and demographic metadata differed by source and by participant and was supplied without curation.

Samples from volunteer blood donors who had recovered from COVID-19 were contributed by a second Seattle source. Collaborating institutions collected whole blood in K2EDTA tubes following their own protocols. For TCRbeta analysis, collaborators shipped samples in one of three forms: frozen whole blood, isolated PBMCs, or DNA extracted from either of those sample types. Of note for this clone: No cognate antigen has been identified for it. Per-base quality was not reported, and no clone a single base away is much larger than it.

CDR1 and CDR2 (DFQATT, SNEGSKA) derive from the germline V gene (reference sequence). The CDR3 covers 18 residues, taking in both the cysteine and the phenylalanine. Left in the record is the CDR3 DNA by itself, 54 bases read in frame from the first base. Unmatched junction bases come to 14, with V trimmed by 3 bases and J by 3 bases. TCRbeta CDR3 regions were amplified from genomic DNA by means of the immunoSEQ Assay, a bias-controlled multiplex PCR. Processing in the source paper ran as follows. The number of nucleated cells in each sample was estimated by amplification of reference gene primers within the assay. To quantify the absolute abundance of each unique TCRbeta CDR3 rearrangement, sequence reads were collapsed and filtered. Productive Simpson clonality was computed per sample as the square root of Simpson's diversity index over productive rearrangements. Not all clones reach the TCRdb copy of this immuneACCESS table, which keeps in-frame sequences only. Checked studies attribute under half of the gap to unresolved V genes and leave the rest unexplained. V and J calls plus clone size are reproduced from that table; the DNA served to infer D and trimming. For this sample there are roughly 290,000 clones; around 88% appear just once. Around 2.1% of the sample goes to the ten largest clones.

The origin of this receptor is a woman aged 30 to 39 who had recovered from COVID-19. Sequenced input: peripheral blood. This sequence uses TRBV20-1 and TRBJ2-3, with TRBD2 identical over 11 junction bases. In nucleotide form, the sequence is TGCAGTGCTAGTTTCCCCCATAGCGGGGGGGCCGGTACAGATACGCAGTATTTT. Its translation reads: CSASFPHSGGAGTDTQYF.